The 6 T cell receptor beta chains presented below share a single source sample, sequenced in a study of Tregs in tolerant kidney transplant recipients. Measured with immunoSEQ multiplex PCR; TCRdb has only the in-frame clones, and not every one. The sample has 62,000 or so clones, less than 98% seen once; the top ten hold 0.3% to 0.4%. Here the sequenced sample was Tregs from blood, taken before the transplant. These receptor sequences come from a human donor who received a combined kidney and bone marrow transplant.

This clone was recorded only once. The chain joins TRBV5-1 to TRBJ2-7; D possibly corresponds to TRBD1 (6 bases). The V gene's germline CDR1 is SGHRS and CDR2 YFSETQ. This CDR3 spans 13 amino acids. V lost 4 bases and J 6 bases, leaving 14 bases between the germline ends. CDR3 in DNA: TGCGCCAGCAGCACCCTAACAGGGATCGAGCAGTACTTC. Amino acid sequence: CASSTLTGIEQYF.

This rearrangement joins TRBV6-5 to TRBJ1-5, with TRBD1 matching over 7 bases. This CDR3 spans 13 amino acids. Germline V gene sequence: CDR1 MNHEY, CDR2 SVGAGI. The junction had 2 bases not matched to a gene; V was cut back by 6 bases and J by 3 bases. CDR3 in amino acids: CASRRGPNQPQHF. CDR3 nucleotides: TGTGCCAGCAGGAGGGGGCCCAATCAGCCCCAGCATTTT.

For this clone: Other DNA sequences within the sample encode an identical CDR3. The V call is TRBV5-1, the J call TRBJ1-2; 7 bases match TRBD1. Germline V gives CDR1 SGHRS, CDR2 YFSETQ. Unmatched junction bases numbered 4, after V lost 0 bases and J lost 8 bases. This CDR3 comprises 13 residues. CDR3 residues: CASSLEGAGGYTF. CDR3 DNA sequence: TGCGCCAGCAGCTTGGAGGGGGCTGGGGGCTACACCTTC.

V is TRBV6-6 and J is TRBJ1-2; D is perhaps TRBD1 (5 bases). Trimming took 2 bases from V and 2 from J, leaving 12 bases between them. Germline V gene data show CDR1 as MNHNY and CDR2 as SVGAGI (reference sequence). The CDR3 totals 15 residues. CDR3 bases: TGTGCCAGCAGTTACGGGCGGGGGGAGAACTATGGCTACACCTTC. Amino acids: CASSYGRGENYGYTF.

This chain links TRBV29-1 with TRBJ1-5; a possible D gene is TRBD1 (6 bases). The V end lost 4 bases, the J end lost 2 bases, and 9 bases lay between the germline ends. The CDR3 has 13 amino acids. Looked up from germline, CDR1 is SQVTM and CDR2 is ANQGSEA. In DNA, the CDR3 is TGCAGCGTTGGGGCAGGGGGCAATCAGCCCCAGCATTTT. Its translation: CSVGAGGNQPQHF.

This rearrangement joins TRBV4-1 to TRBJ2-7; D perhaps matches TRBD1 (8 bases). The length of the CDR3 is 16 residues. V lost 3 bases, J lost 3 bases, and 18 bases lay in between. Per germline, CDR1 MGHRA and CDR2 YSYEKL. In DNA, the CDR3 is TGCGCCAGCAGCCATTACGGGAGGACAGGGAGCTACGAGCAGTACTTC. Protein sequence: CASSHYGRTGSYEQYF.